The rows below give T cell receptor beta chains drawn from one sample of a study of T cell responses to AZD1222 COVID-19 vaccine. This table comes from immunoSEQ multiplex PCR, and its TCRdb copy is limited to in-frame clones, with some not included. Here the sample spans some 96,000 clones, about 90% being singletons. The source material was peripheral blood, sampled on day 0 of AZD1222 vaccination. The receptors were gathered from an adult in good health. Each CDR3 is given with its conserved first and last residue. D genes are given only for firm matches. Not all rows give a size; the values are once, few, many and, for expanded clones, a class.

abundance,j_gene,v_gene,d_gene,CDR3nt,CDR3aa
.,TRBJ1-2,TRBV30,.,TGTGCCTGGAGCGGAGGAGTTGGCTACACCTTC,CAWSGGVGYTF
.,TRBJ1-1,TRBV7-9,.,TGTGCCAGCAGCCCCGACCTGAACACTGAAGCTTTCTTT,CASSPDLNTEAFF
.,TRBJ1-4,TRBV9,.,TGTGCCAGCAGCGTACAGGCCTCTAATGAAAAACTGTTTTTT,CASSVQASNEKLFF
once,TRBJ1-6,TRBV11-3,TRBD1,TGTGCCAGCAGTTTCCCGCCCACAGGGGGAAATTCACCCCTCCACTTT,CASSFPPTGGNSPLHF
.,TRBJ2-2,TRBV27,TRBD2,TGTGCCAGCAGTGAGACTAGCGGTTACACCGGGGAGCTGTTTTTT,CASSETSGYTGELFF
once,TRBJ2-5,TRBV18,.,TGTGCCAGCTCACAGGGAGTTAAAGAGACCCAGTACTTC,CASSQGVKETQYF
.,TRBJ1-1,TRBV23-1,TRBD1,TGCGCCAGCGGACAGGGGTTTACTCTAGACACTGAAGCTTTCTTT,CASGQGFTLDTEAFF
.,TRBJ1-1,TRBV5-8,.,TGTGCCAGCAGACGCGACAGCGGGGGTACTGAAGCTTTCTTT,CASRRDSGGTEAFF
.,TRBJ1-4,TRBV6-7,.,TGTGCCAGCAGTTACTCTGCGGGGTGGGCTAATGAAAAACTGTTTTTT,CASSYSAGWANEKLFF
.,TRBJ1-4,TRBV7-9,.,TGTGCCAGCAGCTCGCCGGGGGCGATTAATGAAAAACTGTTTTTT,CASSSPGAINEKLFF
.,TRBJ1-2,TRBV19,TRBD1,TGTGCCAGTAGTTCGGGACAGGGGACTCCTCATGGCTACACCTTC,CASSSGQGTPHGYTF
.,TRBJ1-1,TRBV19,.,TGTGCCAGCAGCACCACAGGCCGGCTCAAACCCTACACTGAAGCTTTCTTT,CASSTTGRLKPYTEAFF
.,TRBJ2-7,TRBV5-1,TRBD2,TGCGCCAGCAGCCCGGGACTAGCGTTAGAGTCGGACTACGAGCAGTACTTC,CASSPGLALESDYEQYF
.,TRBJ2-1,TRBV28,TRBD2,TGTGCCAGCAGTCCCTGGACTAGCGGGAACTACAATGAGCAGTTCTTC,CASSPWTSGNYNEQFF
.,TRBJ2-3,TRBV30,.,TGTGCCTGGACCCCCACAGTGGCTTACACAGATACGCAGTATTTT,CAWTPTVAYTDTQYF
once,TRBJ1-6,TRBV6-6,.,TGTGCCAGCAGTTCCCAGGGGTCACCCCTCCACTTT,CASSSQGSPLHF
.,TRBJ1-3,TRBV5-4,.,TGTGCCAGCAGCTTGGAGGGCCCGATTGGCAGAAACACCATATATTTT,CASSLEGPIGRNTIYF
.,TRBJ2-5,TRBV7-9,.,TGTGCCAGTCTCCTGGGAGGCCAAGAGACCCAGTACTTC,CASLLGGQETQYF
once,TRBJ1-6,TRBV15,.,TGTGCCACCAGCACCGGCCAGAACTCCTATAATTCACCCCTCCACTTT,CATSTGQNSYNSPLHF
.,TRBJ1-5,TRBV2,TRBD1,TGTGCCAGCAGTGAGGGACAGGGAAATCAGCCCCAGCATTTT,CASSEGQGNQPQHF
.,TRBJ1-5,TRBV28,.,TGTGCCAGCAATAGGGGCTATCAGCCCCAGCATTTT,CASNRGYQPQHF
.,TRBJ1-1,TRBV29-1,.,TGCAGCGTTCGACTCGGGGTAGAAGCTTTCTTT,CSVRLGVEAFF
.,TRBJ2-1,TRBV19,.,TGTGCCAGTAGTAAGACAGGAGACAATGAGCAGTTCTTC,CASSKTGDNEQFF
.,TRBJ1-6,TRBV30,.,TGTGCCTGGGGAGTGGGGAATTCACCCCTCCACTTT,CAWGVGNSPLHF
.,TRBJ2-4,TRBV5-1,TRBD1,TGCGCCAGCAGCCTGACAGGGGGCGATGGCGGGAGACCCGGTGGGTACTTC,CASSLTGGDGGRPGGYF
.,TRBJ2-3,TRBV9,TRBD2,TGTGCCAGCAGCGTGAACGGGAGGGCCTGGACAGATACGCAGTATTTT,CASSVNGRAWTDTQYF
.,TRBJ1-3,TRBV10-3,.,TGTGCCACCTGCCCCGTTTCTGGAAACACCATATATTTT,CATCPVSGNTIYF
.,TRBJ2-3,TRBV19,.,TGTGCCAGTAGGAAGGAGTTATTCACAGATACGCAGTATTTT,CASRKELFTDTQYF
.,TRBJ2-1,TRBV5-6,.,TGTGCCAGCAGCGACGGCAGCGGTAGCTCCTACAATGAGCAGTTCTTC,CASSDGSGSSYNEQFF
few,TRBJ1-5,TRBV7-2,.,TGTGCCAGCAGCCCTGGCCGAGTTAATCAGCCCCAGCATTTT,CASSPGRVNQPQHF
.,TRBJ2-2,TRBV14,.,TGTGCCAGCAGCCAAGTGAGAGGCGGGGAGCTGTTTTTT,CASSQVRGGELFF
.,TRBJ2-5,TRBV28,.,TGTGCCAGCAGACCGGATTTTCAAGAGACCCAGTACTTC,CASRPDFQETQYF
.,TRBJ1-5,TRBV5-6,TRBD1,TGTGCCAGCAGCTACAGGGGGAAGGATAATCAGCCCCAGCATTTT,CASSYRGKDNQPQHF
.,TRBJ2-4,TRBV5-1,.,TGCGCCAGCAGTCATCCTCTGACCGGGACTGAAACGGGACTTAAAAAAAACATTCAGTACTTC,CASSHPLTGTETGLKKNIQYF
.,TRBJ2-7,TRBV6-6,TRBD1,TGTGCCAGCAGTTGGACAGGGGAGCAGTACTTC,CASSWTGEQYF
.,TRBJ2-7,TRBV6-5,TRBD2,TGTGCCAGCAGTTACTCGACTAGCGGTTCCTACGAGCAGTACTTC,CASSYSTSGSYEQYF
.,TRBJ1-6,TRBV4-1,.,TGCGCCAGCAGCGACGGGAATTCACCCCTCCACTTT,CASSDGNSPLHF
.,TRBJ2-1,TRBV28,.,TGTGCCAGCAGTTTTGAATCCTACAATGAGCAGTTCTTC,CASSFESYNEQFF
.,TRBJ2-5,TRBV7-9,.,TGTGCCAGCAGCTTAGAGGTAGCATCAGAGACCCAGTACTTC,CASSLEVASETQYF
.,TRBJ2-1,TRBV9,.,TGTGCCAGCAGCGCCCGAGAGGGGGAGGGCCTTAATGAGCAGTTCTTC,CASSAREGEGLNEQFF
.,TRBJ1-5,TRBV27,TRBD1,TGTGCCAGCAGACCAACAGGGGGGAACCAGCCCCAGCATTTT,CASRPTGGNQPQHF
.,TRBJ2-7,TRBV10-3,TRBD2,TGTGCCATCAGTAAGGTAGCGGGAGAACGGGAGCAGTACTTC,CAISKVAGEREQYF
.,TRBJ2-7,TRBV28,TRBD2,TGTGCCAGCCAAGGCGGGAGGGCCTCCTACGAGCAGTACTTC,CASQGGRASYEQYF
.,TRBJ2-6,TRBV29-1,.,TGCAGCGTTGGGGCCCGGGACTTGAAGTCTGGGGCCAACGTCCTGACTTTC,CSVGARDLKSGANVLTF
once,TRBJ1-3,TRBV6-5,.,TGTGCCAGCAGTTACTCTGGGACAACTGGAAACACCATATATTTT,CASSYSGTTGNTIYF
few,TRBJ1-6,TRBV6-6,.,TGTGCCAGCAACGTACAGGGTTATTCACCCCTCCACTTT,CASNVQGYSPLHF
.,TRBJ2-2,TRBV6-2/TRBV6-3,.,TGTGCCAGCAGTTACTCGAGCAAGACGAACACCGGGGAGCTGTTTTTT,CASSYSSKTNTGELFF
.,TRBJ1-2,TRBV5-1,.,TGCGCCAGCAGCTTGGATGGGGCCGGCTATGGCTACACCTTC,CASSLDGAGYGYTF
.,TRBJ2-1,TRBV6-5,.,TGTGCCAGCATAATAGTTCCTCCGGGCAATGAGCAGTTCTTC,CASIIVPPGNEQFF
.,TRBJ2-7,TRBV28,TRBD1,TGTGCCAGCAGTTTCCGGGACAGGCTATACTACGAGCAGTACTTC,CASSFRDRLYYEQYF
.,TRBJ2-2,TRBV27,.,TGTGCCAGCACCGCCAGGGATGGGGGGCCCGGGGAGCTGTTTTTT,CASTARDGGPGELFF
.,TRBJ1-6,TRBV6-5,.,TGTGCCAGTAAGGCGGGAGTTGATAATTCACCCCTCCACTTT,CASKAGVDNSPLHF
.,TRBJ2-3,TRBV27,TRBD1,TGTGCCAGCAGTTCGCTGACAGGGGGCGCAGATACGCAGTATTTT,CASSSLTGGADTQYF